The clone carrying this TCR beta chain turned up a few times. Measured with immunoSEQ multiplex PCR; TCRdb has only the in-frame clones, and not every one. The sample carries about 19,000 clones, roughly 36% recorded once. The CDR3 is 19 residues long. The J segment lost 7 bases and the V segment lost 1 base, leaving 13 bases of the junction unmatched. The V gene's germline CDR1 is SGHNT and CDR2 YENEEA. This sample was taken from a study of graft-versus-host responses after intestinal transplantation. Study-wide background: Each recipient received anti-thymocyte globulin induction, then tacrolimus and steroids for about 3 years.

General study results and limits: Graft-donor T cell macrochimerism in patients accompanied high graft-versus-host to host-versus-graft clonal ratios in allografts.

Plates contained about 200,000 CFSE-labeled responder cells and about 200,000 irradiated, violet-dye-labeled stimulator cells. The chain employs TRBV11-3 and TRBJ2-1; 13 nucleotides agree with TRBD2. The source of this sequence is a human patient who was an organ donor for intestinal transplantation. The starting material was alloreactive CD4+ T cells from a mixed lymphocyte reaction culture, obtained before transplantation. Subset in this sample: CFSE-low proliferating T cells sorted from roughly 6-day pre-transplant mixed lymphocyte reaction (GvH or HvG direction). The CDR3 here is CASSLGLTGLAGSTNEQFF. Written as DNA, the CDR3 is TGTGCCAGCAGCTTAGGGCTAACGGGACTAGCGGGATCGACAAATGAGCAGTTCTTC.